These 15 T cell receptor beta chains originate from one sample sequenced in a study of T cells after yellow fever vaccination. TCRdb re-called the 5' RACE reads through MiXCR, storing one row per CDR3 protein. The sample carries some 350,000 distinct CDR3 sequences, around 10% recorded once. The material was PBMCs, obtained on the day of the first yellow fever vaccination. The receptors come from a man younger than 35 who received the YFV17D yellow fever vaccine.

The table lists this clonotype with a few counts. V usage is TRBV5-1 and J usage is TRBJ2-3, with 11 bases that match TRBD1. This CDR3 is 17 amino acids long. Germline CDR1 and CDR2: SGHRS and YFSETQ. The J segment lost 3 bases and the V segment lost 5 bases, leaving 11 bases of the junction unmatched. The CDR3 region is CASRRWYRDRGTDTQYF. CDR3 coding DNA: TGCGCCAGCAGGAGGTGGTACCGGGACAGGGGGACAGATACGCAGTATTTT.

The J gene is TRBJ2-1, the V gene TRBV7-2, with D unresolved. CDR3 length equals 11 residues. The V end lost 2 bases, the J end lost 10 bases, and 6 bases lay between the germline ends. The germline CDR1 and CDR2 sequences are SGHTA and FQGNSA. CDR3 DNA: TGTGCCAGCAGCTTAAGGGAAGAGCAGTTCTTC. It yields the protein CASSLREEQFF.

This clonotype was detected only a few times. The V and J genes are TRBV4-1 and TRBJ2-3; D unresolved. Germline values: CDR1 MGHRA, CDR2 YSYEKL. CDR3 size: 17 residues. V lost 1 base to trimming and J lost 0 bases, with 14 bases between them. The CDR3 DNA follows: TGCGCCAGCAGCCAAGGAGCCCCCAGCATGAGCACAGATACGCAGTATTTT. Translation gives CASSQGAPSMSTDTQYF.

The sample holds a few counts of this clonotype. The chain uses TRBV12-3 or TRBV12-4 and TRBJ1-5; D is unclear. This CDR3 region has 11 residues. Trimming shortened V by 2 bases and J by 9 bases, and 5 bases separated the two germline ends. CDR3 in amino acids: CASSLHGPQHF. DNA for the CDR3: TGTGCCAGCAGTTTACATGGGCCCCAGCATTTT.

The J gene is TRBJ2-2, the V gene TRBV9, with 9 nucleotides matching TRBD2. Losses at the gene ends were 6 bases for V and 0 bases for J; bases not matched to a gene: 6. The V gene's germline CDR1 is SGDLS and CDR2 YYNGEE. The CDR3 covers 16 residues. CDR3 protein: CASTWGGGANTGELFF. The CDR3 nucleotides are TGTGCCAGCACGTGGGGCGGGGGGGCGAACACCGGGGAGCTGTTTTTT.

This clonotype was found a few times. This rearrangement joins TRBV11-2 to TRBJ1-1, with D hard to call. The germline gives CDR1 SGHAT, CDR2 FQNNGV. CDR3 length equals 15 residues. V lost 1 base and J 4 bases, leaving 13 bases between the germline ends. The CDR3 coding sequence is TGTGCCAGCAGCTTAGTTCGAGGAGGGTCCACTGAAGCTTTCTTT. Residues: CASSLVRGGSTEAFF.

This clonotype appeared a few times. The rearrangement links TRBV7-9 to TRBJ2-6, with D possibly called TRBD1 or TRBD2 (5 bases each). The V gene's germline CDR1 is SEHNR and CDR2 FQNEAQ (reference sequence). The CDR3 consists of 15 residues. V was clipped by 5 bases and J by 3 bases, with 11 bases between them. This chain's CDR3 is CASSPGGHGANVLTF. The CDR3 DNA reads as TGTGCCAGCAGCCCCGGAGGACATGGGGCCAACGTCCTGACTTTC. Full variable domain (rest looked up from reference TRBV7-9 and TRBJ2-6): DTGVSQNPRHKITKRGQNVTFRCDPISEHNRLYWYRQTLGQGPEFLTYFQNEAQLEKSRLLSDRFSAERPKGSFSTLEIQRTEQGDSAMYLCASSPGGHGANVLTFGAGSRLTVL.

The chain is built from TRBV7-6 and TRBJ2-3; 8 bases align to TRBD2. The CDR3 is 17 residues long. V dropped 5 bases and J dropped 0; count of bases not matched to a gene: 10. The V gene's germline CDR1 is SGHVS and CDR2 FNYEAQ. Written as DNA, the CDR3 is TGTGCCAGCAGCCCTAGCCTTGAGCGGGGGAGCACAGATACGCAGTATTTT. Translation gives CASSPSLERGSTDTQYF.

The chain recombines TRBV30 with TRBJ2-7; D possibly matches TRBD1 or TRBD2 (5 bases each). V was cut by 2 bases and J by 4 bases, with 18 bases left in between. Germline V lookup: CDR1 GTSNPN, CDR2 SVGIG (reference sequence). This CDR3 has 15 amino acids. The DNA for the CDR3 is TGTGCCTGGAGTCGTCCGGACGGGACCCATTACGAGCAGTACTTC. Its protein product is CAWSRPDGTHYEQYF. Full variable domain (missing parts from reference TRBV30 and TRBJ2-7): SQTIHQWPATLVQPVGSPLSLECTVEGTSNPNLYWYRQAAGRGLQLLFYSVGIGQISSEVPQNLSASRPQDRQFILSSKKLLLSDSGFYLCAWSRPDGTHYEQYFGPGTRLTVT.

The V and J genes are TRBV20-1 and TRBJ2-4; tentative D call: TRBD1 (6 bases). Trimming cost V 3 bases and J 0 bases, with 24 bases left between them. CDR1 and CDR2 (germline): DFQATT, SNEGSKA (reference sequence). CDR3 size: 19 residues. CDR3 region: CSARGLRDTSALAKNIQYF. The CDR3 DNA is TGCAGTGCTAGGGGCCTCCGGGACACATCCGCGCTAGCCAAAAACATTCAGTACTTC.

Points on this clonotype: The junction and the germline gene differ at one end; a read error may be behind it. This chain connects TRBV7-2 to TRBJ2-3, with a weak D call TRBD2 (6 bases). The CDR3 has 13 residues. Germline CDR1 and CDR2: SGHTA and FQGNSA. DNA of the CDR3: TGTGCCAGCAGCCTAGCGACCACAGATACGCAGTATTTT. The encoded protein is CASSLATTDTQYF.

V usage is TRBV7-9 and J usage is TRBJ2-7; possible D gene TRBD1, 6 bases. Deletions cut 1 base from V and 5 bases from J, with 12 bases between. Germline assignment: CDR1 SEHNR and CDR2 FQNEAQ (reference sequence). This CDR3 contains 14 residues. This CDR3 is CASSLDQGSHEQYV. Here the CDR3 DNA reads TGTGCCAGCAGCTTAGATCAGGGGTCCCACGAGCAGTACGTC.

This clonotype was recorded once. This could be a read error, since a much larger clone is one nucleotide away. CDR3 sequence reads: CASSLARNGELFF. DNA of the CDR3: TGTGCCAGCAGCTTAGCGAGGAACGGGGAGCTGTTTTTT. The V call is TRBV7-2, the J call TRBJ2-2; no clear D gene. The CDR3 contains 13 residues. Trimming left V 0 bases short and J 7 bases short, with 6 bases between. Looked up from germline, CDR1 is SGHTA and CDR2 is FQGNSA.

The DNA for the CDR3 is TGTGCCAGCAGTTACTCAGGCGGGGGGATGACGCATGAGCAGTTCTTC. Amino acids: CASSYSGGGMTHEQFF. The chain couples TRBV6-2 or TRBV6-3 to TRBJ2-1; TRBD2 matches 8 bases. CDR1 is MNHEY, CDR2 SVGEGT, per germline. The CDR3 totals 16 residues. Trimming at V came to 0 bases and at J to 8 bases, leaving 9 bases not matched to a gene.

This clonotype was found a few times. The J gene is TRBJ2-7, the V gene TRBV6-5, with unresolved D. V was cut by 2 bases and J by 6 bases, with 11 bases left in between. The CDR3 covers 13 residues. The germline V gene has CDR1 MNHEY and CDR2 SVGAGI. CDR3 in amino acids: CASSYRAAGEQYF. The CDR3 nucleotides are TGTGCCAGCAGTTACCGGGCAGCCGGCGAGCAGTACTTC.